Listed here are 8 T cell receptor beta chains from one sample, sequenced in a study of response to subunit inactivated influenza vaccine. TCRdb fed the RT-PCR reads into MiXCR, producing one record per CDR3 protein. The data hold around 530,000 distinct CDR3 sequences, with more than 15% observed a single time. The starting material was CD4+ T cells sorted from PBMCs, obtained around 25 months after vaccination. The receptor source for this set is a man in his fifties or sixties who received an inactivated influenza vaccine.

V usage is TRBV6-1 and J usage is TRBJ2-2, with a possible D match to TRBD2 (6 bases). The CDR3 is made up of 17 amino acids. Germline CDR1 reads MNHNS; CDR2 reads SASEGT. V lost 6 bases, J lost 7 bases, and 24 bases lay in between. CDR3: CASSPTRPGSVGGELFF. The CDR3 DNA reads as TGTGCCAGCAGCCCGACCCGGCCCGGGAGTGTGGGCGGGGAGCTGTTTTTT.

J is TRBJ2-3 and V is TRBV10-3, with 15 bases matching TRBD2. After removal of 6 bases from V and 15 bases from J, the junction contained 10 bases not matched to a gene. This CDR3 is built from 14 residues. Per the germline V gene, CDR1 is ENHRY and CDR2 is SYGVKD. This CDR3 is CAIRPGTSGGQGYF. The DNA for the CDR3 is TGTGCCATCAGACCCGGGACTAGCGGGGGGCAGGGATATTTT.

This clonotype was seen a few times. The CDR3 is CASSLQGAFVYGYTF. In nucleotides, the CDR3 is TGTGCCAGCAGTTTACAGGGGGCGTTCGTCTATGGCTACACCTTC. This chain links TRBV12-3 or TRBV12-4 with TRBJ1-2; 8 bases line up with TRBD1. V trimming: 2 bases; J trimming: 4 bases; junction bases outside the gene matches: 6. CDR3 length equals 15 residues.

This chain links TRBV27 with TRBJ2-1; no clear D. Per germline, CDR1 MNHEY and CDR2 SMNVEV (reference sequence). The V end lost 7 bases, the J end lost 7 bases, and 20 bases lay between the germline ends. This CDR3 has 15 amino acids. CDR3 sequence: CASKPSFPAWNEQFF. The DNA for the CDR3 is TGTGCCAGCAAACCATCCTTCCCGGCATGGAATGAGCAGTTCTTC.

This clonotype was seen only a few times. The chain links TRBV24-1 to TRBJ2-6; TRBD2 is a possible D gene (5 bases). The CDR3 loop spans 14 amino acids. V lost 9 bases, J lost 0 bases, and 8 bases lay in between. CDR1 KGHDR and CDR2 SFDVKD come from the germline V gene. The CDR3 region is CATRGSSGANVLTF. The CDR3 region has the DNA TGTGCCACCCGAGGGAGCTCTGGGGCCAACGTCCTGACTTTC.

The chain is built from TRBV7-8 and TRBJ2-1; D unresolved. Trimming cost V 1 base and J 9 bases, with 10 bases left between them. Per germline, CDR1 SGHVS and CDR2 FQNEAQ. The CDR3 is made up of 13 amino acids. The DNA for the CDR3 is TGTGCCAGCAGCTTAGGAGAAGGAGCTGAGCAGTTCTTC. Translating gives CASSLGEGAEQFF.

V and J are TRBV28 and TRBJ2-1; 16 bases agree with TRBD2. The J segment lost 7 bases and the V segment lost 4 bases, leaving 7 bases of the junction unmatched. The CDR3 consists of 17 residues. The germline V gene has CDR1 MDHEN and CDR2 SYDVKM. The CDR3 region has the DNA TGTGCCAGCAGTTCAGGGACTAGCGGGGGGGCGAGGAATGAGCAGTTCTTC. This sequence encodes CASSSGTSGGARNEQFF.

This clonotype was seen a few times. The gene calls are TRBV7-2 and TRBJ1-4; a weak D match, TRBD1 (6 bases). Germline lookup yields CDR1 SGHTA and CDR2 FQGNSA. V was clipped by 6 bases and J by 5 bases, with 16 bases between them. This CDR3 region has 15 residues. The CDR3 region is CASSPGDTSNEKLFF. The DNA for the CDR3 is TGTGCCAGCAGTCCTGGGGACACATCGAATGAAAAACTGTTTTTT. Looking up the rest from reference TRBV7-2 and TRBJ1-4 gives the full variable domain: GAGVSQSPSNKVTEKGKDVELRCDPISGHTALYWYRQSLGQGLEFLIYFQGNSAPDKSGLPSDRFSAERTGGSVSTLTIQRTQQEDSAVYLCASSPGDTSNEKLFFGSGTQLSVL.